Here is one T cell receptor (beta chain) with its context. There is no known antigen for this receptor. One base away there is no much larger clone; base qualities are not given. This specimen comes from a study of blood T cell repertoires in COVID-19 (dated by TCRdb to the early 2020s). Concerning the study at large: The collaborator samples originated in the United States, Italy and Spain and spanned the acute and convalescent phases of COVID-19. Nearly every sample came with metadata listing a de-identified subject ID, COVID-19 status, age in years and sex. The material from the prospective study consisted of cDNA or gDNA derived from T cells, B-cell-depleted T cells, or PBMCs. Samples came from the ongoing ImmuneRACE study (first 160 participants) plus 1,254 subjects from 6 global collaborators. The repertoires were released in a freely available public database meant as a resource for research on the immune response to SARS-CoV-2. Where HLA class I and class II types were available, the types were taken from metadata supplied by the sample provider, not from assay-based typing. The dataset comprised deeply sampled blood TCRbeta repertoires from subjects exposed to, actively infected with, or recovered from COVID-19. Findings and caveats that apply to the study as a whole: The quantity of clinical and demographic metadata differed by source and by participant and was supplied without curation.

The V and J ends are trimmed by 1 base and 5 bases, leaving 15 bases between them. The CDR3 spans 15 residues, from the cysteine through the phenylalanine. Just CDR3 DNA is preserved here, 45 bases in frame from base 1. Per the germline V gene, SGHNT is the CDR1 and YENEEA is the CDR2. The collaborating institutions used their own protocols to collect whole blood in K2EDTA tubes. For TCRbeta analysis, collaborators shipped samples as frozen whole blood, isolated PBMCs, or DNA extracted from either of those sample types. TCRbeta CDR3 regions were amplified from genomic DNA by means of the immunoSEQ Assay, a bias-controlled multiplex PCR. In the authors' own workflow: Within the assay, amplification of reference gene primers was used to estimate how many nucleated cells each sample contained. To quantify the absolute abundance of each unique TCRbeta CDR3 rearrangement, sequence reads were collapsed and filtered. Productive Simpson clonality was computed per sample as the square root of Simpson's diversity index over productive rearrangements. The clones in this table, taken by TCRdb from immuneACCESS, are in-frame only. Not every clone is retained; where verified, under half of the shortfall comes from an unresolved V gene, and the cause of the rest is unknown. V, J and clone size are those of that table, while D and trimming were read from the DNA. The sample yields approximately 170,000 clones; 85% to 90% were counted once. In total, the top ten clones hold around 4% of the sample.

Source material: peripheral blood. The rearrangement joined TRBV11-3 to TRBJ2-7, with TRBD2 as a weak D call on 6 bases. This clonotype originated in a woman aged 70 to 79 with acute or convalescent COVID-19. This receptor carries the CDR3 CASSLGAGGNDEQYF. The DNA sequence is TGTGCCAGCAGCTTAGGGGCTGGGGGGAACGACGAGCAGTACTTC. With the rest looked up from the reference TRBV11-3 and TRBJ2-7 genes rather than sequenced, the full variable domain is EAGVVQSPRYKIIEKKQPVAFWCNPISGHNTLYWYLQNLGQGPELLIRYENEEAVDDSQLPKDRFSAERLKGVDSTLKIQPAELGDSAVYLCASSLGAGGNDEQYFGPGTRLTVT.